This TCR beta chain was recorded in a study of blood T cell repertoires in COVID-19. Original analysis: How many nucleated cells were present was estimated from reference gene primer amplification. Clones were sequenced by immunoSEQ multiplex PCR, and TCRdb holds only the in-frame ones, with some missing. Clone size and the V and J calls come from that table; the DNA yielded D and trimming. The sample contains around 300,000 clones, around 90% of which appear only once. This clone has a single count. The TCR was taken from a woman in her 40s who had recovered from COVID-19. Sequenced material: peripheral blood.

The CDR3 protein is CASSSGTSDYEQFF. DNA of the CDR3: TGCGCCAGCAGCTCCGGGACTAGCGACTATGAGCAGTTCTTC. V gene TRBV5-1 combines with J gene TRBJ2-1, with 10 bases that match TRBD2. Germline values: CDR1 SGHRS, CDR2 YFSETQ. J was trimmed by 8 bases and V by 3 bases; bases with no gene match: 5. The CDR3 is 14 residues long.